The 17 T cell receptor beta chains presented below share a single source sample, sequenced in a study of CD8+ T cells in alopecia areata. Following extraction, RNA underwent reverse transcription to cDNA, which served as the sequencing template. The repertoire was sequenced with immunoSEQ multiplex PCR; TCRdb's copy has only in-frame clones and lacks some. The repertoire consists of about 150,000 clones, with 80% to 90% occurring once and the leading ten covering more than 12%. The input for sequencing was CD8+ T cells sorted from blood, taken at week 0. The origin of the receptors is a human donor with alopecia areata.

This clone was counted a single time. The CDR3 reads CASSIVGITYEQYF. Written as DNA, the CDR3 is TGCGCCAGCAGCATTGTCGGGATCACCTACGAGCAGTACTTC. V usage is TRBV5-1 and J usage is TRBJ2-7, with D possibly matching TRBD2 (5 bases). Germline loops: CDR1 SGHRS, CDR2 YFSETQ. Trimming took off 4 bases at V and 2 bases at J, with 13 bases between the two ends. This CDR3 spans 14 amino acids.

This clone has only one observation. V is TRBV18 and J is TRBJ2-3, with D unclear. The CDR3 is 13 residues long. V dropped 3 bases and J dropped 0 bases, with 4 bases sitting between them. Germline loops: CDR1 KGHSH, CDR2 LQKENI. CDR3 protein: CASSPPSTDTQYF. The CDR3 region has the DNA TGTGCCAGCTCACCTCCTAGCACAGATACGCAGTATTTT.

As for this clone: The junction and the germline gene differ at one end; a read error may be behind it. V and J are TRBV29-1 and TRBJ1-1, with 7 bases fitting TRBD1. This CDR3 spans 12 amino acids. Germline loops: CDR1 SQVTM, CDR2 ANQGSEA. CDR3 DNA: TGCAGCGTGATGGGACAGAACGCTGAAGCTTTCTTT. Its protein product is CSVMGQNAEAFF.

The chain is built from TRBV29-1 and TRBJ2-7; D not certain. The ends were cut back, 1 base at V and 2 bases at J, with 9 bases in the middle. This CDR3 region has 13 residues. Germline CDR1 and CDR2: SQVTM and ANQGSEA. CDR3 sequence: CSVEGERAYEQYF. The CDR3 DNA follows: TGCAGCGTTGAAGGCGAGAGAGCCTACGAGCAGTACTTC.

The chain couples TRBV5-1 to TRBJ2-3; 10 bases are a match to TRBD2. This CDR3 has 15 amino acids. In germline, CDR1 is SGHRS, CDR2 YFSETQ. Trimming at V came to 4 bases and at J to 5 bases, leaving 7 bases not matched to a gene. Written as DNA, the CDR3 is TGCGCCAGCAGCCCCCCAGCGGGAGGGGGAGATACGCAGTATTTT. It encodes CASSPPAGGGDTQYF.

The gene calls are TRBV13 and TRBJ2-1; 7 nucleotides match TRBD2. This CDR3 region has 15 residues. Germline V CDR1 and CDR2: PRHDT, FYEKMQ (reference sequence). Losses at the gene ends were 5 bases for V and 7 bases for J; bases not matched to a gene: 11. The CDR3 nucleotides are TGTGCCAGCAGCCCAGGATTAGCGGGTGGGAATGAGCAGTTCTTC. Translating it yields CASSPGLAGGNEQFF.

The chain employs TRBV15 and TRBJ2-5, with a tentative D call TRBD1 (6 bases). The CDR3 consists of 15 residues. Germline V gene data show CDR1 as LNHNV and CDR2 as YYDKDF (reference sequence). Trimming took 0 bases from V and 2 from J, leaving 10 bases between them. The CDR3 nucleotides are TGTGCCACCAGCAGAGATGGGGGCGTACAAGAGACCCAGTACTTC. Translation: CATSRDGGVQETQYF.

The V and J genes are TRBV4-1 and TRBJ1-3; D remains ambiguous. The germline V gene encodes CDR1 MGHRA and CDR2 YSYEKL. The CDR3 is 16 amino acids. V shed 1 base and J shed 7 bases, with 17 bases lying between them. The CDR3 bases are TGCGCCAGCAGCCAAGGCTTGGGCCAGACGGGCAACACCATATATTTT. This encodes CASSQGLGQTGNTIYF.

On this clone: One end of the junction varies from germline; a read error may be responsible. The chain combines TRBV7-7 with TRBJ2-1; D gene unclear. CDR1 SSHAT and CDR2 FNYEAQ come from the germline V gene (reference sequence). CDR3 size: 15 residues. The CDR3 here is CASSLFEATYDEQFF. As DNA, the CDR3 is TGTGCTAGCAGCTTATTTGAAGCTACCTACGATGAGCAGTTCTTC.

CDR3 residues: CSERRYTGGSQETQYF. The CDR3 bases are TGCAGCGAACGCCGCTACACAGGGGGCTCACAAGAGACCCAGTACTTC. The rearrangement links TRBV29-1 to TRBJ2-5, with 9 bases identical to TRBD1. Germline V gene lookup returns CDR1 SQVTM and CDR2 ANQGSEA. V gave up 7 bases and J gave up 2 bases; unmatched junction bases: 14. The CDR3 sequence is 16 residues long.

V usage is TRBV6-4 and J usage is TRBJ2-3; no clear D gene. Trimming took off 2 bases at V and 1 base at J, with 4 bases between the two ends. CDR3 length: 13 amino acids. The germline V gene encodes CDR1 MRHNA and CDR2 SNTAGT. The DNA of the CDR3 is TGTGCCAGCAGTGACCCCGGCACAGATACGCAGTATTTT. Translating gives CASSDPGTDTQYF.

CDR3 loop: CASSHAQGKNMFPEAFF. The CDR3 nucleotides read TGTGCCAGCAGCCACGCACAGGGGAAGAATATGTTCCCTGAAGCTTTCTTT. The chain uses TRBV4-2 and TRBJ1-1; TRBD1 matches 7 bases. Germline V gives CDR1 LGHNA, CDR2 YNFKEQ. CDR3 length: 17 residues. The ends lost 3 bases at V and 6 bases at J; junction bases unmatched: 16.

V is TRBV27 and J is TRBJ2-1; the D is unclear. The CDR3 totals 14 residues. V was shortened by 3 bases and J by 2 bases, with 8 bases between the two germline ends. CDR1 is MNHEY, CDR2 SMNVEV, per germline (reference sequence). CDR3 protein: CASSFGGTYNEQFF. In DNA, the CDR3 is TGTGCCAGCAGTTTCGGCGGAACCTACAATGAGCAGTTCTTC.

This chain links TRBV6-5 with TRBJ2-1; tentative D call: TRBD1 (5 bases). The CDR3 length is 13 residues. The V end was cut by 8 bases, the J end by 3 bases, with 11 bases between. Germline CDR1 reads MNHEY; CDR2 reads SVGAGI. The CDR3 is CASSQDIYNEQFF. As DNA, the CDR3 is TGTGCCAGCTCCCAGGACATCTACAATGAGCAGTTCTTC.

The chain uses TRBV25-1 and TRBJ2-5; 9 nucleotides line up with TRBD1. From germline, CDR1 is MGHDK and CDR2 SYGVNS. V shed 1 base, J shed 5 bases, and the junction held 14 bases outside the gene matches. The CDR3 totals 18 residues. The CDR3 coding sequence is TGTGCCAGCAGTGAATCAGGCAGTCTAGGGACAGGGTTGGAGACCCAGTACTTC. This encodes CASSESGSLGTGLETQYF.

The J gene is TRBJ2-1, the V gene TRBV29-1; 7 bases line up with TRBD2. Looked up from germline, CDR1 is SQVTM and CDR2 is ANQGSEA. After removal of 0 bases from V and 2 bases from J, the junction contained 10 bases not matched to a gene. CDR3 length: 17 amino acids. CDR3 coding DNA: TGCAGCGTTGAAGATGTGTTAGCGGGTTTGGCCTACAATGAGCAGTTCTTC. It yields the protein CSVEDVLAGLAYNEQFF.

The CDR3 DNA reads as TGTGCCAGCAGTTCGGGGACAGGGGATGTGAACACTGAAGCTTTCTTT. It is translated as CASSSGTGDVNTEAFF. This chain links TRBV6-5 with TRBJ1-1; 10 bases match TRBD1. The CDR3 has 16 amino acids. From germline, CDR1 is MNHEY and CDR2 SVGAGI. J gave up 0 bases and V 4 bases, and 5 bases lay outside the gene matches.